These 14 T cell receptor beta chains originate from one sample sequenced in a study of control samples from healthy donors and cancer patients. TCRdb keeps only in-frame clones here, not all; method: immunoSEQ multiplex PCR. This table has 130,000 or so clones, approximately 89% appearing once. Sequencing input: blood. These receptors were obtained from a man in his sixties in good health.

This clone came up a few times. The chain joins TRBV9 to TRBJ1-2; no definite D call. Germline V lookup: CDR1 SGDLS, CDR2 YYNGEE. This CDR3 comprises 15 residues. Trimming pared 0 bases from V and 5 bases from J, leaving 14 bases between. CDR3 amino acids: CASSVGLGLGYGYTF. The CDR3 DNA reads as TGTGCCAGCAGCGTAGGGCTTGGGCTGGGGTATGGCTACACCTTC.

This clone was recorded a few times. Compared with germline, one end of the junction differs, possibly owing to a read error. The chain is built from TRBV12-3 or TRBV12-4 and TRBJ1-6; unclear D gene. This CDR3 has 12 residues. The CDR3 nucleotides read TGTGCCAGCAGTTTAGGGTGGAGACTTATTATGTTT. Translating it yields CASSLGWRLIMF.

DNA of the CDR3: TGTGCCAGCAGCCAAGTTCCGGGTGAGGCTTTCTTT. Translated, it gives CASSQVPGEAFF. The chain links TRBV14 to TRBJ1-1; D not certain. The CDR3 is 12 residues long. V gave up 1 base and J gave up 11 bases, with 11 bases separating them. Germline values: CDR1 SGHDN, CDR2 FVKESK.

This clone was detected once. The genes are TRBV5-1 and TRBJ1-2; 8 nucleotides match TRBD1. The CDR3 sequence is 14 residues long. The trim removed 0 bases at V and 6 bases at J, leaving 4 bases unmatched. Germline loops: CDR1 SGHRS, CDR2 YFSETQ. The DNA for the CDR3 is TGCGCCAGCAGCTTGGGGGGACAGGCCAATGGCTACACCTTC. Translation: CASSLGGQANGYTF.

This chain links TRBV30 with TRBJ1-5, with D possibly matching TRBD1 (6 bases). Trimming removed 2 bases at V and 0 bases at J, with 11 bases between. CDR1 is GTSNPN and CDR2 is SVGIG in the germline V gene (reference sequence). The CDR3 contains 15 residues. The CDR3 region is CAWSNGGNSNQPQHF. The CDR3 DNA sequence: TGTGCCTGGAGTAATGGGGGCAATAGCAATCAGCCCCAGCATTTT. The full variable domain, in which reference TRBV30 and TRBJ1-5 provide the parts outside the CDR3, is SQTIHQWPATLVQPVGSPLSLECTVEGTSNPNLYWYRQAAGRGLQLLFYSVGIGQISSEVPQNLSASRPQDRQFILSSKKLLLSDSGFYLCAWSNGGNSNQPQHFGDGTRLSIL.

This clone is a singleton in its sample. The chain is built from TRBV27 and TRBJ2-7; 10 nucleotides line up with TRBD1. The CDR3 length is 16 residues. V lost 1 base, J lost 3 bases, and 6 bases stayed unmatched. From germline, CDR1 is MNHEY and CDR2 SMNVEV (reference sequence). This CDR3 reads CASSLLGDRGIYEQYF. CDR3 DNA: TGTGCCAGCAGTTTATTAGGGGACAGGGGTATCTACGAGCAGTACTTC.

The DNA for the CDR3 is TGTGCCAGCAGCGCAACAGGGGTGGGCACCGGGGAGCTGTTTTTT. This sequence encodes CASSATGVGTGELFF. The rearrangement uses TRBV11-3 and TRBJ2-2; 7 nucleotides line up with TRBD1. In germline, CDR1 is SGHNT, CDR2 YENEEA. This CDR3 spans 15 amino acids. The V segment lost 5 bases and the J segment 4 bases; nucleotides outside the gene matches: 7.

The chain has TRBV5-1 and TRBJ2-3, with unresolved D. The ends were cut back, 4 bases at V and 0 bases at J, with 12 bases in the middle. Germline CDR1 reads SGHRS; CDR2 reads YFSETQ. CDR3 length: 15 amino acids. The CDR3 bases are TGCGCCAGCAGCATCGACGTCACTAGCACAGATACGCAGTATTTT. This encodes CASSIDVTSTDTQYF.

Concerning this clone itself: The same CDR3 arises from other DNA sequences in this sample as well. V usage is TRBV7-8 and J usage is TRBJ2-7; tentatively, D is TRBD1 (6 bases). The CDR3 spans 14 residues. Germline values: CDR1 SGHVS, CDR2 FQNEAQ. Deletions cut 1 base from V and 7 bases from J, with 14 bases between. CDR3 region: CASSLGGRGGEQYF. In DNA form, the CDR3 reads TGTGCCAGCAGCTTAGGAGGCAGGGGTGGGGAGCAGTACTTC.

The genes are TRBV5-1 and TRBJ1-1; 7 bases fit TRBD1. The CDR3 runs to 15 residues. Germline values: CDR1 SGHRS, CDR2 YFSETQ. Trimming cost V 2 bases and J 1 base; bases outside gene matches: 5. The CDR3 reads CASSFSGTANTEAFF. The CDR3 nucleotides are TGCGCCAGCAGCTTTTCCGGGACAGCGAACACTGAAGCTTTCTTT. Full variable domain (remainder filled in from reference TRBV5-1 and TRBJ1-1): KAGVTQTPRYLIKTRGQQVTLSCSPISGHRSVSWYQQTPGQGLQFLFEYFSETQRNKGNFPGRFSGRQFSNSRSEMNVSTLELGDSALYLCASSFSGTANTEAFFGQGTRLTVV.

This sequence joins TRBV18 and TRBJ1-1, with D perhaps TRBD1 (6 bases). Germline assignment: CDR1 KGHSH and CDR2 LQKENI. The CDR3 loop spans 15 amino acids. Trimming pared 3 bases from V and 1 base from J, leaving 12 bases between. Here the CDR3 reads CASSPWTVGNTEAFF. The CDR3 nucleotides read TGTGCCAGCTCACCTTGGACAGTAGGGAACACTGAAGCTTTCTTT.

The rearrangement links TRBV28 to TRBJ1-2, with TRBD1 matching 7 bases. The junction had 4 bases not matched to a gene; V was cut back by 2 bases and J by 7 bases. The CDR3 is 13 residues long. CDR1 is MDHEN and CDR2 is SYDVKM in the germline V gene. The CDR3: CASSLQGGAGYTF. DNA for the CDR3: TGTGCCAGCAGTTTACAGGGGGGGGCTGGCTACACCTTC.

The V gene is TRBV18, the J gene TRBJ2-4; D uncertain. From germline, CDR1 is KGHSH and CDR2 LQKENI. The CDR3 is 17 residues long. The V and J ends lost 1 base and 0 bases respectively, with 13 bases between them. The CDR3 loop reads CASSPLQHRLAKNIQYF. The CDR3 nucleotides are TGTGCCAGCTCACCACTCCAGCACAGATTAGCCAAAAACATTCAGTACTTC. Full variable domain (missing parts from reference TRBV18 and TRBJ2-4): NAGVMQNPRHLVRRRGQEARLRCSPMKGHSHVYWYRQLPEEGLKFMVYLQKENIIDESGMPKERFSAEFPKEGPSILRIQQVVRGDSAAYFCASSPLQHRLAKNIQYFGAGTRLSVL.

The chain recombines TRBV4-1 with TRBJ2-7, with D maybe TRBD1 (6 bases). CDR1 MGHRA and CDR2 YSYEKL come from the germline V gene. V was cut by 5 bases and J by 3 bases, with 17 bases left in between. This CDR3 has 15 amino acids. The CDR3: CASSLTGNSLYEQYF. The CDR3, as DNA: TGCGCCAGCAGCTTAACAGGGAACTCTCTCTACGAGCAGTACTTC.